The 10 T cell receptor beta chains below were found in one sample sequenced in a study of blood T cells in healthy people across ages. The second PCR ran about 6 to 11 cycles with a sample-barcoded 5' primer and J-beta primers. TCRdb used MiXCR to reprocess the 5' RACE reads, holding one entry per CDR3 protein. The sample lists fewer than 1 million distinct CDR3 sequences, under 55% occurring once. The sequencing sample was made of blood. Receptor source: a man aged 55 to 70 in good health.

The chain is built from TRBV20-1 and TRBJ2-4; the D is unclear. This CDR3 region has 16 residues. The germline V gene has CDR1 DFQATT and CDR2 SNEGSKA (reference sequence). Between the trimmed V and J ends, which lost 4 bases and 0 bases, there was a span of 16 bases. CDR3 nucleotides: TGCAGTGCTACCCCGACGGGCGCCTTAGCCAAAAACATTCAGTACTTC. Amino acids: CSATPTGALAKNIQYF.

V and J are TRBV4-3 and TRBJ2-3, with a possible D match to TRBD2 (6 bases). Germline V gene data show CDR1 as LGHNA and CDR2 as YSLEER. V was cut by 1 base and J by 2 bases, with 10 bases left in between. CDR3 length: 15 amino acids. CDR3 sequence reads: CASSQGAGYTDTQYF. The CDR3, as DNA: TGCGCCAGCAGCCAAGGCGCGGGGTACACAGATACGCAGTATTTT.

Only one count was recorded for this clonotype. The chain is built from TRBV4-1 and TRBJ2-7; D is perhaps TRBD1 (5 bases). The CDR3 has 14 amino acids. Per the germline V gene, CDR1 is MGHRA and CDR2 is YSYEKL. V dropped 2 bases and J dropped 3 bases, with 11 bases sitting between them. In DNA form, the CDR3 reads TGCGCCAGCAGCCAAAAGACGCAGGGCTACGAGCAGTACTTC. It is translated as CASSQKTQGYEQYF.

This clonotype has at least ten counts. CDR3: CSARTGLAGGIGEQFF. The CDR3 DNA reads as TGCAGTGCTAGAACGGGACTAGCGGGGGGAATAGGTGAGCAGTTCTTC. The chain has TRBV20-1 and TRBJ2-1; 15 bases align to TRBD2. V shed 2 bases and J 9 bases; nucleotides not matched to a gene: 8. Germline values: CDR1 DFQATT, CDR2 SNEGSKA (reference sequence). The CDR3 sequence is 16 residues long.

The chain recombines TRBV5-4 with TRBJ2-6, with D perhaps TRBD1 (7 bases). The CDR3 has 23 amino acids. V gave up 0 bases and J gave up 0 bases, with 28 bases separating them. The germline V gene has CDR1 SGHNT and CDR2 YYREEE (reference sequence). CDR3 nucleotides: TGTGCCAGCAGCTTGGATCGATTACAGGGGAGGTCTCTGGGCTACTCTGGGGCCAACGTCCTGACTTTC. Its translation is CASSLDRLQGRSLGYSGANVLTF.

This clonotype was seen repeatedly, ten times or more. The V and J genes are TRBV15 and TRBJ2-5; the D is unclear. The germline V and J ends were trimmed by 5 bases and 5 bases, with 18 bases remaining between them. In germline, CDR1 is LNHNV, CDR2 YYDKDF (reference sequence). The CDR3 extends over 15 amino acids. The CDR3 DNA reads TGTGCCACCAGCGCTGGCTCCACAGCTAGGGAGACCCAGTACTTC. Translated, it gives CATSAGSTARETQYF.

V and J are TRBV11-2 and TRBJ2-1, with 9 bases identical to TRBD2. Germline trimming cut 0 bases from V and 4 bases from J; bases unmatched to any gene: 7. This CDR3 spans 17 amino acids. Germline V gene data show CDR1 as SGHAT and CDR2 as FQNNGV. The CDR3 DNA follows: TGTGCCAGCAGCTTAGAGGCCTTAGCGGGGGCATACAATGAGCAGTTCTTC. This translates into CASSLEALAGAYNEQFF.

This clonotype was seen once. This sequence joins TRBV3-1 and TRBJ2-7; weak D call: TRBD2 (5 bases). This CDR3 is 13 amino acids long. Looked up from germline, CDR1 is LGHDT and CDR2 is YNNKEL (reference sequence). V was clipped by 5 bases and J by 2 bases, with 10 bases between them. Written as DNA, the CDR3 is TGTGCCAGCAGCTACGGGGAAACCTACGAGCAGTACTTC. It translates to CASSYGETYEQYF.

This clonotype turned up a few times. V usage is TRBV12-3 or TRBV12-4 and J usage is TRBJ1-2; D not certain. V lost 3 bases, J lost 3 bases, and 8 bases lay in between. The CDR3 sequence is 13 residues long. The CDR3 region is CASSLDGYYGYTF. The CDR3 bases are TGTGCCAGCAGTTTGGACGGATACTATGGCTACACCTTC.

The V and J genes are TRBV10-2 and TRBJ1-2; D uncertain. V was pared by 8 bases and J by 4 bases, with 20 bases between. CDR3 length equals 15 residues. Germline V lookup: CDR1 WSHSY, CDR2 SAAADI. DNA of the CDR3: TGCGCCAGCTTTAGTCCAGGCGAAGTTTTCTATGGCTACACCTTC. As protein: CASFSPGEVFYGYTF.